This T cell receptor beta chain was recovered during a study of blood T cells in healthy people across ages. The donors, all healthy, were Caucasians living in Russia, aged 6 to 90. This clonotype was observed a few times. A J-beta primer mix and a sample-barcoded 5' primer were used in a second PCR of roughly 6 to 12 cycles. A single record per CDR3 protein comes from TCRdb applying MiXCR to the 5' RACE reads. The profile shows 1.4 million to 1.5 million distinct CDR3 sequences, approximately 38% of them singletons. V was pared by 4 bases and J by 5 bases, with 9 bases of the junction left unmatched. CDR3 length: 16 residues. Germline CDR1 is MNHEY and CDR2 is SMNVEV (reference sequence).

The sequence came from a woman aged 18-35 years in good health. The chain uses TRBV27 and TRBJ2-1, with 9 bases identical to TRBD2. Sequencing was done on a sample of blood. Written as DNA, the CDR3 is TGTGCCAGCAGTTCCTACGGGACTAGCTTCGACAATGAGCAGTTCTTC. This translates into CASSSYGTSFDNEQFF.